This T cell receptor (beta chain) was recorded in a study of T cell repertoires in cytomegalovirus infection. Broader study findings: Carriers of CMV and the relevant HLA type were discriminated by public TCR beta frequency. Clonotypes of TCR beta that were HLA-C-restricted and CMV-specific dominated the ex vivo response.

TCRdb redid the calling of the reads with MiXCR, one entry per CDR3 protein. This table holds about 490,000 distinct CDR3 sequences, over 9% found once. This clonotype was counted only a few times. No antigen is known for it. Sequenced input: PBMCs. This sequence was found in a human donor in good health (CMV status not recorded). Some clones in this sample may be carry-over from other donors' samples.

The CDR3 region has the DNA TGCAGTGCTAGCGGGACTAGCGGCGGGTGGTACAATGAGCAGTTCTTC. Translation: CSASGTSGGWYNEQFF. The chain combines TRBV20-1 with TRBJ2-1; TRBD2 matches 11 bases. This CDR3 has 16 residues. CDR1 is DFQATT, CDR2 SNEGSKA, per germline (reference sequence). With 3 bases clipped from V and 4 bases from J, the junction kept 8 bases outside the gene matches.